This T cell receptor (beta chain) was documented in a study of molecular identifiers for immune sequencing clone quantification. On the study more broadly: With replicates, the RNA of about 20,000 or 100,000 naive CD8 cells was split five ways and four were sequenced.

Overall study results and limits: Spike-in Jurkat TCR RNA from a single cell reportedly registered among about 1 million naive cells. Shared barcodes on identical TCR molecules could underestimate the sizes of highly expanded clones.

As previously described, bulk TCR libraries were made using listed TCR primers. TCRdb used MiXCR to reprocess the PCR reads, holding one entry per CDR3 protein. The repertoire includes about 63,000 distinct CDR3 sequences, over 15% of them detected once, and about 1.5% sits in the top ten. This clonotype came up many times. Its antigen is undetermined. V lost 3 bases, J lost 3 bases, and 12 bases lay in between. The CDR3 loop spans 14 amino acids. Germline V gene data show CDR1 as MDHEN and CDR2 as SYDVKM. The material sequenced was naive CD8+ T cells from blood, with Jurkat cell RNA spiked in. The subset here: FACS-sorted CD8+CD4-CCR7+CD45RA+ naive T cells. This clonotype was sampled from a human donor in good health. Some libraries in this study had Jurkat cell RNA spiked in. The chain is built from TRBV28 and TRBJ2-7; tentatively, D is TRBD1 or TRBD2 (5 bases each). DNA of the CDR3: TGTGCCAGCAGTTTCCTGGGGGAGAGCTACGAGCAGTACTTC. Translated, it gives CASSFLGESYEQYF.